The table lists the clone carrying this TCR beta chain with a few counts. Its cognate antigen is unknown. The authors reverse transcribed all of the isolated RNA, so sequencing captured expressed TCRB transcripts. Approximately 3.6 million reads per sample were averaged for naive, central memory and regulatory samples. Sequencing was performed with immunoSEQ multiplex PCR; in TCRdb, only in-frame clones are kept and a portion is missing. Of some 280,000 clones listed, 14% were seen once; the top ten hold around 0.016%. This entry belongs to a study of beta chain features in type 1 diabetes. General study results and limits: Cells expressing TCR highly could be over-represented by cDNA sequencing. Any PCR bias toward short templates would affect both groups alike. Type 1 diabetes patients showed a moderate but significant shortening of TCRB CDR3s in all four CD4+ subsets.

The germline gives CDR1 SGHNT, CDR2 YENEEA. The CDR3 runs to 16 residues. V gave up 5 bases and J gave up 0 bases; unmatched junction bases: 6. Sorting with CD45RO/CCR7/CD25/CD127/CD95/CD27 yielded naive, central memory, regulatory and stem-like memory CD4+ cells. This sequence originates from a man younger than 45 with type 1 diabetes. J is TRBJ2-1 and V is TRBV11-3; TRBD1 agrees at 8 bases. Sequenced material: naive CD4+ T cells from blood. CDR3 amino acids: CASSPSTGGSYNEQFF. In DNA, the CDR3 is TGTGCCAGCAGCCCCTCCACAGGGGGCTCCTACAATGAGCAGTTCTTC.